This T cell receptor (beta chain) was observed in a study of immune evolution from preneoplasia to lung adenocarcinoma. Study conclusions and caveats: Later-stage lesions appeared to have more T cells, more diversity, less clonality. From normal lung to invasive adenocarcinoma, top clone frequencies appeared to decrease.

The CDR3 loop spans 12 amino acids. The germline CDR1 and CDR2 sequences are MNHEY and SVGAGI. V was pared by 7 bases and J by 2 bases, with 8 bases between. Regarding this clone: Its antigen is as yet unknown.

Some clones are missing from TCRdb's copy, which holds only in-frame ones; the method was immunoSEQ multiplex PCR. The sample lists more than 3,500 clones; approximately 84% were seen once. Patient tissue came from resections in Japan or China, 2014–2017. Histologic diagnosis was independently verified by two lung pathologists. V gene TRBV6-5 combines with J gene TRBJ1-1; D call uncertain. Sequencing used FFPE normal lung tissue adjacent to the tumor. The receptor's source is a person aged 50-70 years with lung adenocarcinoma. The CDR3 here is CASKSPNTEAFF. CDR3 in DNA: TGTGCCAGCAAATCGCCAAACACTGAAGCTTTCTTT.